The 13 T cell receptor beta chains in this list originate from one sample, sequenced in a study of cytomegalovirus exposure and HLA in healthy donors. PCR amplification relied on 60 Vbeta primers (plus 13 Jbeta primers). The table came from immunoSEQ multiplex PCR; TCRdb's copy has only in-frame clones and leaves some out. The sample holds fewer than 200,000 clones, roughly four fifths seen once. Input material: PBMCs. Receptors originate from a man aged 40-50 years in good health and CMV-seronegative.

On this clone itself: The identical CDR3 is also encoded by other nucleotide sequences in the sample. The CDR3 bases are TGTGCCAGCAGTGAAAGGGGCTCTGGGGCCAACGTCCTGACTTTC. Amino acid sequence: CASSERGSGANVLTF. This rearrangement joins TRBV2 to TRBJ2-6, with D perhaps matching TRBD1 (5 bases). The length of the CDR3 is 15 residues. Germline-derived CDR1 and CDR2 are SNHLY and FYNNEI. V was shortened by 2 bases and J by 0 bases, with 5 bases between the two germline ends.

This chain joins TRBV7-3 and TRBJ2-2, with D tentatively TRBD1 (5 bases). V was shortened by 0 bases and J by 3 bases, with 8 bases between the two germline ends. This CDR3 is built from 15 residues. Looked up from germline, CDR1 is SGHTA and CDR2 is FQGTGA. The CDR3 region is CASSLTGVHTGELFF. CDR3 nucleotides: TGTGCCAGCAGCTTAACAGGGGTCCACACCGGGGAGCTGTTTTTT.

The V gene is TRBV18, the J gene TRBJ1-5; tentative D call: TRBD1 (6 bases). Trimming shortened V by 4 bases and J by 1 base, and 11 bases separated the two germline ends. Germline lookup yields CDR1 KGHSH and CDR2 LQKENI. This CDR3 spans 15 amino acids. The CDR3 is CASSQTGQSNQPQHF. Here the CDR3 DNA reads TGTGCCAGCTCACAAACGGGACAAAGCAATCAGCCCCAGCATTTT.

The chain uses TRBV18 and TRBJ2-7; perhaps TRBD2 as D (6 bases). V lost 5 bases to trimming and J lost 5 bases, with 13 bases between them. CDR1 KGHSH and CDR2 LQKENI come from the germline V gene. CDR3 length: 13 residues. Here the CDR3 reads CASSTGGHNEQYF. As DNA, the CDR3 is TGTGCCAGCTCAACCGGAGGGCATAACGAGCAGTACTTC.

This chain links TRBV7-9 with TRBJ2-5, with D unclear. Germline CDR1 SEHNR, CDR2 FQNEAQ (reference sequence). Between the trimmed V and J ends, which lost 2 bases and 2 bases, there was a span of 3 bases. The CDR3 sequence is 12 residues long. The CDR3 nucleotides are TGTGCCAGCAGCTTATATCAAGAGACCCAGTACTTC. Translation gives CASSLYQETQYF.

This clone appeared a few times. This chain uses TRBV28 with TRBJ2-1, with TRBD1 matching 7 bases. CDR1 and CDR2 from the germline V gene are MDHEN and SYDVKM. This CDR3 is 14 amino acids long. V lost 6 bases and J lost 3; bases outside the gene matches: 5. For the CDR3, the DNA is TGTGCCAGCAGCACAGGGGTGTTCTACAATGAGCAGTTCTTC. Translated: CASSTGVFYNEQFF.

V usage is TRBV5-5 and J usage is TRBJ2-3, with a tentative D call TRBD2 (6 bases). Germline assignment: CDR1 SGHKS and CDR2 YYEKEE (reference sequence). The CDR3 totals 16 residues. Trimming removed 0 bases from V and 1 base from J, with 12 bases in between. In nucleotides, the CDR3 is TGTGCCAGCAGCTTGGGGGTTCCGGGGGGCACAGATACGCAGTATTTT. Translating it yields CASSLGVPGGTDTQYF.

The J gene is TRBJ2-2, the V gene TRBV2; 13 positions match TRBD2. V lost 6 bases, J lost 1 base, and 5 bases stayed unmatched. The CDR3 is made up of 17 amino acids. From germline, CDR1 is SNHLY and CDR2 FYNNEI. Here the CDR3 reads CASRGRLAGGNTGELFF. As DNA, the CDR3 is TGTGCCAGCAGAGGAAGACTAGCGGGGGGGAACACCGGGGAGCTGTTTTTT.

The V gene is TRBV10-3, the J gene TRBJ1-1; 9 nucleotides line up with TRBD1. Germline CDR1 and CDR2: ENHRY and SYGVKD. J lost 5 bases, V lost 0 bases, and 4 bases had no gene match. This CDR3 has 15 residues. CDR3 amino acids: CAISESTGGRTEAFF. DNA for the CDR3: TGTGCCATCAGTGAGTCGACAGGGGGACGGACTGAAGCTTTCTTT.

The chain joins TRBV28 to TRBJ1-4; no clear D. The CDR3 is made up of 15 amino acids. Germline CDR1 is MDHEN and CDR2 is SYDVKM. The germline V and J ends were trimmed by 1 base and 4 bases, with 10 bases remaining between them. The CDR3 nucleotides are TGTGCCAGCAGTTTATTGGGAGGGAATAATGAAAAACTGTTTTTT. It encodes CASSLLGGNNEKLFF. The full variable domain, with the rest looked up from reference TRBV28 and TRBJ1-4, is DVKVTQSSRYLVKRTGEKVFLECVQDMDHENMFWYRQDPGLGLRLIYFSYDVKMKEKGDIPEGYSVSREKKERFSLILESASTNQTSMYLCASSLLGGNNEKLFFGSGTQLSVL.

This clone has a single count. The chain has TRBV5-6 and TRBJ1-6; no firm D call. Looked up from germline, CDR1 is SGHDT and CDR2 is YYEEEE. This CDR3 has 15 amino acids. V lost 4 bases and J lost 8, with 16 bases in between. The CDR3: CASSPSGSYHSPLHF. CDR3 nucleotide sequence: TGTGCCAGCAGCCCTTCTGGCAGTTATCATTCACCCCTCCACTTT.

This clone was counted once. The chain combines TRBV19 with TRBJ2-3; 8 bases fit TRBD2. The CDR3 sequence is 14 residues long. Trimming cost V 8 bases and J 1 base; bases outside gene matches: 5. Germline V gives CDR1 LNHDA, CDR2 SQIVND (reference sequence). The CDR3 loop is CASSSRGGTDTQYF. As DNA, the CDR3 is TGTGCCAGTTCTTCGCGGGGGGGCACAGATACGCAGTATTTT.

This chain links TRBV29-1 with TRBJ1-2; maybe TRBD1 (6 bases). V lost 7 bases to trimming and J lost 2 bases, with 11 bases between them. The CDR3 is made up of 12 amino acids. The V gene's germline CDR1 is SQVTM and CDR2 ANQGSEA. The DNA for the CDR3 is TGCAGCGCCGGACAGCTCAACTATGGCTACACCTTC. Translated, it gives CSAGQLNYGYTF.